The table lists the clone carrying this T cell receptor beta chain with many counts. Amplification from RNA transcripts yielded the TCR beta CDR3 regions. RT-PCR in the first round used HTBI primers; a second-round multiplex PCR followed. A single record per CDR3 protein comes from TCRdb applying MiXCR to the multiplex PCR reads. The sample yields about 480,000 distinct CDR3 sequences, roughly 14% seen once. The sample is drawn from a study of Graves' ophthalmopathy and Graves' hyperthyroidism. This TCR derives from a woman aged 25-40 years with Graves' ophthalmopathy. Sequenced: blood.

CDR3 sequence reads: CASSLRTGANSPLHF. The CDR3 DNA is TGCGCCAGCAGCCTCCGGACAGGTGCCAATTCACCCCTCCACTTT. The rearrangement joins TRBV4-1 to TRBJ1-6; 7 bases fit TRBD1. The germline CDR1 and CDR2 sequences are MGHRA and YSYEKL. This CDR3 spans 15 amino acids. J was trimmed by 7 bases and V by 4 bases; bases with no gene match: 7.